One and the same sample provided the 15 T cell receptor beta chains below, sequenced in a study of molecular identifiers for immune sequencing clone quantification. TCRdb reprocessed the PCR reads via MiXCR and lists one record per CDR3 protein. Seen here are roughly 630,000 distinct CDR3 sequences, less than 30% observed once, and the top ten hold around 0.78%. Sequenced input: naive CD8+ T cells from blood, with Jurkat cell RNA spiked in. The subset is: FACS-sorted CD8+CD4-CCR7+CD45RA+ naive T cells. The receptors shown here come from a human donor in good health. Some libraries in this study had Jurkat cell RNA spiked in.

The table lists this clonotype with a few counts. The genes are TRBV7-2 and TRBJ2-7; TRBD2 matches at 11 bases. V lost 2 bases and J lost 7; bases outside the gene matches: 4. Germline lookup yields CDR1 SGHTA and CDR2 FQGNSA. The CDR3 loop spans 14 amino acids. CDR3 amino acids: CASSLILAGGEQYF. The CDR3 nucleotides are TGTGCCAGCAGCTTAATCCTAGCGGGAGGTGAGCAGTACTTC.

Points on this clonotype: Since a much larger clone is just one base distant, this may be a read error. This chain joins TRBV10-3 and TRBJ2-7, with unresolved D. Germline lookup yields CDR1 ENHRY and CDR2 SYGVKD. V lost 3 bases and J 5 bases, leaving 11 bases between the germline ends. The CDR3 consists of 13 residues. CDR3 DNA sequence: TGTGCCATCAGTGACGCGAGTGTCGACGAGCAGTACTTC. It codes for CAISDASVDEQYF.

This clonotype was recorded a few times. This chain's CDR3 is CASSTSGQELAGTDTQYF. The CDR3 region has the DNA TGTGCCAGCTCAACATCAGGACAGGAACTAGCGGGGACAGATACGCAGTATTTT. This chain links TRBV18 with TRBJ2-3; 10 bases are a match to TRBD2. Germline CDR1 is KGHSH and CDR2 is LQKENI. CDR3 length: 18 amino acids. V lost 5 bases to trimming and J lost 3 bases; unmatched junction nucleotides: 14.

V is TRBV19 and J is TRBJ2-1, with 7 nucleotides matching TRBD2. Germline CDR1 LNHDA, CDR2 SQIVND (reference sequence). Trimming removed 3 bases from V and 3 bases from J; junction bases left unmatched: 5. This CDR3 has 15 amino acids. CDR3 sequence reads: CASSISSGVYNEQFF. The CDR3 DNA reads TGTGCCAGTAGTATTTCCAGCGGGGTCTACAATGAGCAGTTCTTC.

This clonotype was counted ten times or more. CDR3 sequence (DNA): TGTGCCAGCAGTGAGGGGCGGGAGCCCACAGATACGCAGTATTTT. Its translation: CASSEGREPTDTQYF. The genes are TRBV25-1 and TRBJ2-3, with 7 bases lining up with TRBD2. The V segment lost 3 bases and the J segment 2 bases; nucleotides outside the gene matches: 5. CDR1 and CDR2 (germline): MGHDK, SYGVNS. The CDR3 is 15 residues long.

This clonotype was seen a few times. This chain connects TRBV4-3 to TRBJ2-3; no clear D gene. The CDR3 consists of 13 residues. V was pared by 0 bases and J by 5 bases, with 6 bases between. Looked up from germline, CDR1 is LGHNA and CDR2 is YSLEER. CDR3 in DNA: TGCGCCAGCAGCCAAGATCCCTTAGATACGCAGTATTTT. Its protein is CASSQDPLDTQYF.

This clonotype was counted ten times or more. The chain is built from TRBV13 and TRBJ2-7; TRBD2 might be the D (5 bases). This CDR3 contains 14 residues. CDR1 is PRHDT and CDR2 is FYEKMQ in the germline V gene (reference sequence). V lost 4 bases and J lost 2, with 12 bases in between. The CDR3 loop reads CASSSRGPTYEQYF. In nucleotides, the CDR3 is TGTGCCAGCAGCTCCCGGGGTCCTACCTACGAGCAGTACTTC. The full variable domain, its missing parts supplied by reference TRBV13 and TRBJ2-7, is AAGVIQSPRHLIKEKRETATLKCYPIPRHDTVYWYQQGPGQDPQFLISFYEKMQSDKGSIPDRFSAQQFSDYHSELNMSSLELGDSALYFCASSSRGPTYEQYFGPGTRLTVT.

About this clonotype: A read error may be the cause here, since a much bigger clone is one base away. V gene TRBV6-2 or TRBV6-3 combines with J gene TRBJ1-2; TRBD1 agrees at 7 bases. J lost 4 bases, V lost 4 bases, and 6 bases had no gene match. CDR3 length equals 14 residues. In germline, CDR1 is MNHEY, CDR2 SVGEGT. This CDR3 reads CASSSPGQPYGYTF. The CDR3 nucleotides are TGTGCCAGCAGTTCACCGGGACAGCCCTATGGCTACACCTTC.

This clonotype has a handful of counts. The chain employs TRBV11-2 and TRBJ1-6; tentatively, D is TRBD1 (6 bases). This CDR3 has 16 residues. With 6 bases removed from V and 6 bases from J, the gap between germline ends came to 18 bases. CDR1 is SGHAT and CDR2 is FQNNGV in the germline V gene. The CDR3 loop reads CASSRTVQGGNSPLHF. DNA for the CDR3: TGTGCCAGCAGTCGGACAGTCCAGGGCGGTAATTCACCCCTCCACTTT.

On this clonotype: A much larger clonotype is one base distant, so this may be a read error. This sequence joins TRBV6-2 or TRBV6-3 and TRBJ1-1, with 8 bases identical to TRBD1. V gave up 6 bases and J gave up 0 bases; unmatched junction bases: 6. Germline-derived CDR1 and CDR2 are MNHEY and SVGEGT. The CDR3 sequence is 15 residues long. The CDR3 sequence is CASRNRGDVNTEAFF. The DNA for the CDR3 is TGTGCCAGCAGAAACAGGGGGGACGTGAACACTGAAGCTTTCTTT.

This clonotype was seen only a few times. The chain is built from TRBV20-1 and TRBJ1-1; no firm D call. The CDR3 has 15 amino acids. From germline, CDR1 is DFQATT and CDR2 SNEGSKA (reference sequence). Trimming removed 5 bases at V and 1 base at J, with 17 bases between. The CDR3 region has the DNA TGCAGTGCTGGAGGTACAGCAAACTCGAACACTGAAGCTTTCTTT. Its protein product is CSAGGTANSNTEAFF.

This clonotype was recorded many times. The chain combines TRBV4-3 with TRBJ2-7; no reliable D call. CDR1 is LGHNA, CDR2 YSLEER, per germline. The V end lost 0 bases, the J end lost 3 bases, and 12 bases lay between the germline ends. The CDR3 loop spans 15 amino acids. CDR3 amino acids: CASSQESGRIYEQYF. The DNA of the CDR3 is TGCGCCAGCAGCCAAGAATCGGGCCGGATCTACGAGCAGTACTTC.

This clonotype came up many times. V usage is TRBV9 and J usage is TRBJ2-2, with D perhaps matching TRBD2 (6 bases). The V gene's germline CDR1 is SGDLS and CDR2 YYNGEE. The CDR3 totals 13 residues. Trimming pared 0 bases from V and 6 bases from J, leaving 6 bases between. The CDR3 spells CASSVGDSGELFF. Here the CDR3 DNA reads TGTGCCAGCAGCGTAGGGGACTCCGGGGAGCTGTTTTTT.

The CDR3 region has the DNA TGCGCCAGCAGCCCCTGGGGTAGCGGGGGGCCCGGGACTCCCTACAATGAGCAGTTCTTC. It translates to CASSPWGSGGPGTPYNEQFF. V gene TRBV5-1 combines with J gene TRBJ2-1; 10 positions agree with TRBD2. V gave up 4 bases and J gave up 2 bases; unmatched junction bases: 18. Germline V gene data show CDR1 as SGHRS and CDR2 as YFSETQ. The CDR3 runs 20 residues.

Of note for this clonotype: A much bigger clone sits one base away, suggesting this may be a read error. The rearrangement joins TRBV7-9 to TRBJ2-5; perhaps TRBD1 as D (7 bases). The CDR3 length is 15 residues. Germline V lookup: CDR1 SEHNR, CDR2 FQNEAQ (reference sequence). The V gene lost 5 bases and the J gene lost 1 base, with 14 bases spanning the gap. The CDR3 protein is CASSPHQGGQETQYF. The CDR3 DNA follows: TGTGCCAGCAGCCCACACCAGGGGGGCCAAGAGACCCAGTACTTC. The variable domain in full, completed from reference TRBV7-9 and TRBJ2-5, reads DTGVSQNPRHKITKRGQNVTFRCDPISEHNRLYWYRQTLGQGPEFLTYFQNEAQLEKSRLLSDRFSAERPKGSFSTLEIQRTEQGDSAMYLCASSPHQGGQETQYFGPGTRLLVL.